This entry lists 2 T cell receptor beta chains sequenced from one sample in a study of blood T cell repertoires in COVID-19. Only in-frame clones appear in the TCRdb table, and some are missing; sequencing was by immunoSEQ multiplex PCR. The table lists around 200,000 clones, approximately 84% of them singletons. Sequenced sample: peripheral blood. Receptors were obtained from a human donor in a cohort sampled during active COVID-19.

The chain recombines TRBV6-5 with TRBJ2-7, with TRBD2 as a possible D gene (5 bases). This CDR3 has 12 amino acids. Germline values: CDR1 MNHEY, CDR2 SVGAGI. V was clipped by 6 bases and J by 4 bases, with 10 bases between them. The CDR3: CASSRGGYEQYF. Written as DNA, the CDR3 is TGTGCCAGCAGCCGCGGAGGTTACGAGCAGTACTTC.

This clone has only a few counts. The chain uses TRBV6-5 and TRBJ1-6; D is unclear. The CDR3 loop spans 14 amino acids. CDR1 is MNHEY and CDR2 is SVGAGI in the germline V gene. Between the trimmed V and J ends, which lost 7 bases and 7 bases, there was a span of 14 bases. The CDR3 bases are TGTGCCAGCAAGAGGGAGATCTTGAATTCACCCCTCCACTTT. This translates into CASKREILNSPLHF.